The next 24 T cell receptor beta chains were all read from a single sample in a study of cytomegalovirus exposure and HLA in healthy donors. Primers included in the PCR were 60 Vbeta and 13 Jbeta primers. Measured with immunoSEQ multiplex PCR; TCRdb has only the in-frame clones, and not every one. This table has 130,000 to 150,000 clones, about 80% appearing once. The specimen sequenced was PBMCs. The origin of the receptors is a man aged 40-49 years in good health and CMV-seropositive.

The V and J genes are TRBV25-1 and TRBJ2-1; D possibly corresponds to TRBD1 (6 bases). The CDR3 spans 15 residues. Trimming stripped 5 bases from V and 0 bases from J, with 11 bases between. Germline-derived CDR1 and CDR2 are MGHDK and SYGVNS. The CDR3 sequence: CASSYTGSSYNEQFF. CDR3 coding DNA: TGTGCCAGCAGTTATACAGGGAGCTCCTACAATGAGCAGTTCTTC.

This chain uses TRBV14 with TRBJ2-5, with D uncertain. The closer fit of TRBJ2-7 to the DNA end suggests the J call may be wrong. CDR1 and CDR2 from the germline V gene are SGHDN and FVKESK. This CDR3 has 13 residues. Written as DNA, the CDR3 is TGTGCCAGCAGCCAAGACAGGATTCGCGAGCAGTACTTC. It is translated as CASSQDRIREQYF.

The chain has TRBV5-1 and TRBJ2-3; TRBD2 aligns across 8 bases. Looked up from germline, CDR1 is SGHRS and CDR2 is YFSETQ. The V segment lost 4 bases and the J segment 5 bases; nucleotides outside the gene matches: 9. The CDR3 consists of 15 residues. CDR3 in DNA: TGCGCCAGCAGCCTTGGAGCGGGAGATATAGATACGCAGTATTTT. Translated, it gives CASSLGAGDIDTQYF. Combining the CDR3 with reference TRBV5-1 and TRBJ2-3 gives the whole variable domain KAGVTQTPRYLIKTRGQQVTLSCSPISGHRSVSWYQQTPGQGLQFLFEYFSETQRNKGNFPGRFSGRQFSNSRSEMNVSTLELGDSALYLCASSLGAGDIDTQYFGPGTRLTVL.

V usage is TRBV7-2 and J usage is TRBJ1-2; 8 nucleotides agree with TRBD1. Looked up from germline, CDR1 is SGHTA and CDR2 is FQGNSA. This CDR3 region has 15 residues. Germline trimming cut 2 bases from V and 6 bases from J; bases unmatched to any gene: 8. The CDR3 nucleotides read TGTGCCAGCAGCTTAAACCCACAGGGGGAAAATGGCTACACCTTC. It translates to CASSLNPQGENGYTF.

V is TRBV28 and J is TRBJ2-7, with 12 nucleotides matching TRBD1. V gave up 5 bases and J gave up 7 bases; unmatched junction bases: 12. Germline V CDR1 and CDR2: MDHEN, SYDVKM. CDR3 length equals 16 residues. As DNA, the CDR3 is TGTGCCAGCAGTCCGTTAAAGGGACAGGGGGCCTCGGAGCAGTACTTC. Translated: CASSPLKGQGASEQYF.

Points on this clone: The junction shows a germline mismatch at one end, possibly a read error. The chain employs TRBV20-1 and TRBJ2-1, with D possibly matching TRBD2 (6 bases). Germline-derived CDR1 and CDR2 are DFQATT and SNEGSKA (reference sequence). The CDR3 totals 11 residues. The DNA of the CDR3 is TGCAGTGCTATGGGACCCATCGCGGGGATCTTC. Translation gives CSAMGPIAGIF.

The V and J genes are TRBV7-7 and TRBJ2-5; 7 bases are shared with TRBD2. CDR1 is SSHAT, CDR2 FNYEAQ, per germline (reference sequence). V lost 5 bases, J lost 9 bases, and 9 bases stayed unmatched. The CDR3 length is 13 residues. This chain's CDR3 is CASSQSGTGAQYF. As DNA, the CDR3 is TGTGCCAGCAGCCAGAGCGGGACCGGGGCCCAGTACTTC. Full variable domain (remainder filled in from reference TRBV7-7 and TRBJ2-5): GAGVSQSPRYKVTKRGQDVTLRCDPISSHATLYWYQQALGQGPEFLTYFNYEAQPDKSGLPSDRFSAERPEGSISTLTIQRTEQRDSAMYRCASSQSGTGAQYFGPGTRLLVL.

V is TRBV7-7 and J is TRBJ2-1, with D unclear. Trimming removed 5 bases from V and 5 bases from J, with 13 bases in between. The CDR3 length is 14 residues. The germline V gene encodes CDR1 SSHAT and CDR2 FNYEAQ (reference sequence). The CDR3 loop is CASSPSPGNNEQFF. The CDR3 DNA reads as TGTGCCAGCAGCCCATCCCCGGGTAACAATGAGCAGTTCTTC.

This chain links TRBV19 with TRBJ1-1; D gene uncertain. The V gene's germline CDR1 is LNHDA and CDR2 SQIVND (reference sequence). This CDR3 spans 11 amino acids. V was cut by 8 bases and J by 8 bases, with 12 bases left in between. This CDR3 reads CASWAGVEAFF. CDR3 DNA sequence: TGTGCCAGTTGGGCCGGGGTAGAAGCTTTCTTT.

The chain is built from TRBV27 and TRBJ2-5; TRBD1 is a possible D gene (6 bases). The CDR3 contains 12 residues. Trimming pared 5 bases from V and 5 bases from J, leaving 9 bases between. Germline CDR1 MNHEY, CDR2 SMNVEV (reference sequence). DNA of the CDR3: TGTGCCAGCAGTCCCCAGGGGGAGACCCAGTACTTC. Translated: CASSPQGETQYF.

The J gene is TRBJ2-7, the V gene TRBV4-1, with TRBD2 matching over 9 bases. Trimming removed 4 bases from V and 4 bases from J; junction bases left unmatched: 5. CDR1 is MGHRA, CDR2 YSYEKL, per germline. The CDR3 is made up of 14 amino acids. CDR3: CASSLAGDGYEQYF. The CDR3 DNA reads TGCGCCAGCAGCCTAGCGGGAGATGGGTACGAGCAGTACTTC.

The V gene is TRBV7-2, the J gene TRBJ2-7; tentatively, D is TRBD1 (5 bases). This CDR3 spans 13 amino acids. Germline CDR1 and CDR2: SGHTA and FQGNSA. The V gene lost 1 base and the J gene lost 6 bases, with 10 bases spanning the gap. CDR3 sequence reads: CASSLVVGVEQYF. Here the CDR3 DNA reads TGTGCCAGCAGCTTAGTAGTAGGGGTCGAGCAGTACTTC. Full variable domain (outside the CDR3, taken from reference TRBV7-2 and TRBJ2-7): GAGVSQSPSNKVTEKGKDVELRCDPISGHTALYWYRQSLGQGLEFLIYFQGNSAPDKSGLPSDRFSAERTGGSVSTLTIQRTQQEDSAVYLCASSLVVGVEQYFGPGTRLTVT.

Regarding this clone: At one of its ends the junction is not consistent with the germline gene, which may arise from a read error. The chain uses TRBV28 and TRBJ2-3; a possible D gene is TRBD1 (5 bases). Germline lookup yields CDR1 MDHEN and CDR2 SYDVKM. This CDR3 is built from 16 residues. The chain's CDR3 is CASSFFTLEPTGTQYF. The CDR3 DNA reads as TGTGCCAGCAGTTTCTTCACACTGGAACCCACAGGTACGCAGTATTTT.

The genes are TRBV4-1 and TRBJ1-1; 9 positions match TRBD1. The CDR3 runs 18 residues. V gave up 1 base and J gave up 0 bases; unmatched junction bases: 9. Germline V gene data show CDR1 as MGHRA and CDR2 as YSYEKL. The CDR3 region has the DNA TGCGCCAGCAGCCAAGCGGGACAGGGAAGTTTGATGAACACTGAAGCTTTCTTT. Translation: CASSQAGQGSLMNTEAFF.

V usage is TRBV19 and J usage is TRBJ2-7; 10 bases map to TRBD2. After removal of 5 bases from V and 2 bases from J, the junction contained 12 bases not matched to a gene. Germline V CDR1 and CDR2: LNHDA, SQIVND (reference sequence). The CDR3 length is 17 residues. This CDR3 is CASSLIAGGRVAYEQYF. The DNA for the CDR3 is TGTGCCAGTAGTTTAATAGCGGGAGGCCGGGTAGCCTACGAGCAGTACTTC.

This clone has more than one count but fewer than ten. V usage is TRBV7-9 and J usage is TRBJ2-2, with D uncertain. Per germline, CDR1 SEHNR and CDR2 FQNEAQ (reference sequence). Trimming took 1 base from V and 11 from J, leaving 8 bases between them. The CDR3 sequence is 12 residues long. In nucleotides, the CDR3 is TGTGCCAGCAGCTTAGGAGGAAGAGAGCTGTTTTTT. The encoded protein is CASSLGGRELFF.

The chain employs TRBV7-9 and TRBJ2-1; D is perhaps TRBD2 (5 bases). V lost 5 bases and J 5 bases, leaving 13 bases between the germline ends. Germline CDR1 SEHNR, CDR2 FQNEAQ (reference sequence). The CDR3 sequence is 14 residues long. In DNA, the CDR3 is TGTGCCAGCAGCCCCCGTGTCGGGAACAATGAGCAGTTCTTC. Amino acids: CASSPRVGNNEQFF.

This sequence joins TRBV15 and TRBJ2-7, with 11 bases fitting TRBD2. J was trimmed by 3 bases and V by 1 base; bases with no gene match: 8. The CDR3 covers 17 residues. Germline V gene data show CDR1 as LNHNV and CDR2 as YYDKDF (reference sequence). The CDR3 here is CATSRGTSSGRIYEQYF. The CDR3, as DNA: TGTGCCACCAGCAGAGGAACTTCTAGCGGGAGGATCTACGAGCAGTACTTC.

CDR3 coding DNA: TGTGCCAGCAGCCCCCGAGAGGGCACAGGGGGAGTCACCGGGGAGCTGTTTTTT. Translating it yields CASSPREGTGGVTGELFF. The rearrangement uses TRBV7-9 and TRBJ2-2; 8 positions agree with TRBD1. The germline CDR1 and CDR2 sequences are SEHNR and FQNEAQ (reference sequence). Unmatched junction bases numbered 15, after V lost 5 bases and J lost 4 bases. The CDR3 length is 18 residues. Together with reference TRBV7-9 and TRBJ2-2, the CDR3 gives the full variable domain: DTGVSQNPRHKITKRGQNVTFRCDPISEHNRLYWYRQTLGQGPEFLTYFQNEAQLEKSRLLSDRFSAERPKGSFSTLEIQRTEQGDSAMYLCASSPREGTGGVTGELFFGEGSRLTVL.

This rearrangement joins TRBV7-9 to TRBJ2-3, with 8 bases matching TRBD2. CDR1 is SEHNR and CDR2 is FQNEAQ in the germline V gene (reference sequence). CDR3 length: 14 amino acids. Trimming at V came to 5 bases and at J to 3 bases, leaving 4 bases not matched to a gene. This CDR3 is CASSPGLATDTQYF. The CDR3 nucleotides are TGTGCCAGCAGCCCTGGACTAGCAACAGATACGCAGTATTTT.

CDR3 region: CASSGSGYEQYF. The CDR3 coding sequence is TGTGCCAGCAGCGGGAGTGGATACGAGCAGTACTTC. This chain links TRBV7-9 with TRBJ2-7; possibly TRBD2 for D (5 bases). CDR1 and CDR2 from the germline V gene are SEHNR and FQNEAQ (reference sequence). V was shortened by 5 bases and J by 4 bases, with 9 bases between the two germline ends. The length of the CDR3 is 12 residues.

V usage is TRBV5-1 and J usage is TRBJ2-7, with 8 bases aligning to TRBD2. The V gene end was trimmed by 0 bases and the J gene end by 0 bases; junction bases not matched to a gene: 11. CDR3 length: 18 residues. The germline V gene encodes CDR1 SGHRS and CDR2 YFSETQ. CDR3 sequence (DNA): TGCGCCAGCAGCTTGGGGGCTAGCGGGCTCTCGAGCTCCTACGAGCAGTACTTC. This gives the protein CASSLGASGLSSSYEQYF. Filled out from reference TRBV5-1 and TRBJ2-7, the complete variable domain reads KAGVTQTPRYLIKTRGQQVTLSCSPISGHRSVSWYQQTPGQGLQFLFEYFSETQRNKGNFPGRFSGRQFSNSRSEMNVSTLELGDSALYLCASSLGASGLSSSYEQYFGPGTRLTVT.

The chain links TRBV6-6 to TRBJ2-1; 9 bases agree with TRBD2. Germline CDR1 is MNHNY and CDR2 is SVGAGI (reference sequence). V shed 6 bases and J 4 bases; nucleotides not matched to a gene: 4. This CDR3 region has 14 residues. The CDR3: CASSRLAEYNEQFF. CDR3 in DNA: TGTGCCAGCAGCAGACTAGCGGAGTACAATGAGCAGTTCTTC.

Remarks on this clone: The junction does not match germline at one end; this may be a read error. This chain's CDR3 is CSSSLLRGDQETQYF. CDR3 bases: TGTTCCAGCAGCTTACTGCGCGGCGACCAAGAGACCCAGTACTTC. The rearrangement uses TRBV7-9 and TRBJ2-5, with D unclear. CDR3 length: 15 amino acids. The germline V gene has CDR1 SEHNR and CDR2 FQNEAQ (reference sequence).